Reported below is one T cell receptor beta chain. The CDR3 is made up of 15 amino acids. After removal of 5 bases from V and 3 bases from J, the junction contained 5 bases not matched to a gene. CDR1 SEHNR and CDR2 FQNEAQ come from the germline V gene (reference sequence). The sample belongs to a study of cytomegalovirus exposure and HLA in healthy donors. PCR was performed using 60 Vbeta and 13 Jbeta primers. TCRdb's table, derived via immunoSEQ multiplex PCR, lists solely in-frame clones and lacks some. Of around 190,000 clones detected, under 85% appear once; the ten largest clones hold 1.6%. V gene TRBV7-9 combines with J gene TRBJ2-5; 11 bases are shared with TRBD2. This TCR derives from a woman aged 18-30 years in good health and CMV-seronegative. Sequencing input: PBMCs. CDR3 residues: CASSPGTSGKETQYF. For the CDR3, the DNA is TGTGCCAGCAGCCCTGGGACTAGCGGAAAAGAGACCCAGTACTTC.